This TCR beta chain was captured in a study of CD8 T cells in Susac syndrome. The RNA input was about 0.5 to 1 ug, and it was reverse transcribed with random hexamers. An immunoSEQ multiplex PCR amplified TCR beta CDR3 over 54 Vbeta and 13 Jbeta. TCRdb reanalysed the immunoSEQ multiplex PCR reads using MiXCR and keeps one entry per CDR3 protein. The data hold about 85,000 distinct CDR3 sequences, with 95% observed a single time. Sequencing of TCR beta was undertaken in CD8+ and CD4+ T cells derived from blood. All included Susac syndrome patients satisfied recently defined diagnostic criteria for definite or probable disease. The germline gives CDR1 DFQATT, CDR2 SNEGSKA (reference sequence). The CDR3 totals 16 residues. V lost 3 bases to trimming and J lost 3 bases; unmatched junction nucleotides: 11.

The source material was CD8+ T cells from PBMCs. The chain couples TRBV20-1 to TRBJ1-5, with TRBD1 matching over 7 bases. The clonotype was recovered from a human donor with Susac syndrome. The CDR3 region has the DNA TGCAGTGCTAGCACCGACAGGGTAAATAACAATCAGCCCCAGCATTTT. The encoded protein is CSASTDRVNNNQPQHF.